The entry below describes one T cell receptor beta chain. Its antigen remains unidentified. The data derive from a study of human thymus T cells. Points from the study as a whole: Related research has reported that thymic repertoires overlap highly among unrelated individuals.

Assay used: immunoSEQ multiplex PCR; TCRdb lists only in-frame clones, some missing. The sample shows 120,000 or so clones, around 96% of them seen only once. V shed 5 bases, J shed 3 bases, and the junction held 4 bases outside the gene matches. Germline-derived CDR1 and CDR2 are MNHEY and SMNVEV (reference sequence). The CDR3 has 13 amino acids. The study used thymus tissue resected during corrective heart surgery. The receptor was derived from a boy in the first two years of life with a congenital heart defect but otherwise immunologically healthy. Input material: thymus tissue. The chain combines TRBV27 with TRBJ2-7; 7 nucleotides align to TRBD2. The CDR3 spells CASSLGGIYEQYF. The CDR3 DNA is TGTGCCAGCAGTCTCGGGGGGATCTACGAGCAGTACTTC.